The clone carrying this TCR beta chain was observed a handful of times. The antigen remains undetermined. Anti-CD4 multisort beads removed cells negatively, then anti-CD8 beads positively selected CD8+ T cells. Semiquantitative ARM-PCR amplified T cell receptor alpha and beta CDR3 regions from mRNA. Tagged nested gene-specific primers were used first, then communal superprimers amplified exponentially. TCRdb used MiXCR to reprocess the multiplex PCR reads, holding one entry per CDR3 protein. This sample has roughly 5,400 distinct CDR3 sequences, with roughly 69% found just once. These data are taken from a study of relationships among human T cell subsets. The CDR3 has 14 residues. Trimming at V came to 3 bases and at J to 5 bases, leaving 4 bases not matched to a gene. Germline CDR1 GTSNPN, CDR2 SVGIG (reference sequence). Study-wide points: Over 60% of CD8+ cytotoxic sequences were in clones over 100 reads; regulatory and Th2 had few.

This chain uses TRBV30 with TRBJ2-1, with TRBD2 matching 10 bases. This receptor was obtained from a man aged 40-49 years in good health. Input material: CD8+ T cells sorted from blood. The CDR3 reads CAWSGLAADNEQFF. CDR3 nucleotide sequence: TGTGCCTGGAGCGGACTAGCGGCTGACAATGAGCAGTTCTTC. The whole variable domain, remainder taken from reference TRBV30 and TRBJ2-1, is SQTIHQWPATLVQPVGSPLSLECTVEGTSNPNLYWYRQAAGRGLQLLFYSVGIGQISSEVPQNLSASRPQDRQFILSSKKLLLSDSGFYLCAWSGLAADNEQFFGPGTRLTVL.